Detailed here is one T cell receptor (beta chain). This entry belongs to a study of spatial heterogeneity in lung cancer. TCRdb independently ran MiXCR on the 5' RACE reads; one entry per CDR3 protein. The repertoire consists of fewer than 4,500 distinct CDR3 sequences, with about 17% occurring once and the leading ten covering under 80%. In germline, CDR1 is SGDLS, CDR2 YYNGEE. V gave up 4 bases and J gave up 4 bases, with 14 bases separating them. This CDR3 region has 14 residues. Described time point: sample taken at primary tumor resection. Tumor, nontumor lung or frozen PBMC supplied whole RNA that was sequenced unsorted.

The TCR originated in a male donor with early-stage non-small cell lung cancer. Sequenced material: PBMCs, taken at surgery. The chain recombines TRBV9 with TRBJ1-1; tentatively, D is TRBD1 (5 bases). The CDR3 region has the DNA TGTGCCAGCAGCTTTAGCGGGGGGGGCACTGAAGCTTTCTTT. This translates into CASSFSGGGTEAFF.